These T cell receptor beta chains were read from a single sample in a study of CD8 T cells in ankylosing spondylitis. TCRdb analysed the 5' RACE reads with MiXCR anew, one entry per CDR3 protein. The sample contains a few hundred thousand distinct CDR3 sequences, 15% to 20% of which appear only once. Sequenced input: blood, either unsorted or a sorted T cell fraction (not recorded which). Source of these receptors: a male donor with ankylosing spondylitis or in good health (not recorded which). The CDR3 runs from the conserved cysteine through the conserved F or W.

j_gene | v_gene | CDR3aa
TRBJ1-1 | TRBV12-3/TRBV12-4 | CASSLGSVGTEAFF
TRBJ2-1 | TRBV6-2/TRBV6-3 | CASTTGGHNEQFF
TRBJ1-2 | TRBV2 | CASSEVGGGYGYTF
TRBJ2-3 | TRBV7-8 | CASSLKGTDTQYF
TRBJ2-1 | TRBV5-1 | CASSLNQGEQFF
TRBJ2-2 | TRBV27 | CASSFWRESIGELFF
TRBJ2-7 | TRBV5-1 | CASSFPSGNDEQYF
TRBJ2-7 | TRBV7-8 | CASSLGLSSYEQYF
TRBJ2-7 | TRBV27 | CASSPGTFAYEQYF
TRBJ2-1 | TRBV7-9 | CASSSFQGWEFF
TRBJ2-1 | TRBV12-3/TRBV12-4 | CASSLVTDNEQFF
TRBJ2-5 | TRBV5-6 | CASTRTSGSLVQETQYF
TRBJ2-5 | TRBV6-7 | CASSLRLAGGQETQYF
TRBJ2-7 | TRBV5-8 | CASREQATYEQYF
TRBJ2-2 | TRBV20-1 | CSATKGGDLNTGELFF
TRBJ2-7 | TRBV4-3 | CASSPHTGTGGYEQYF
TRBJ1-2 | TRBV2 | CASGLAPRVNYGYTF
TRBJ2-1 | TRBV12-3/TRBV12-4 | CASTKPGAGVHNEQFF
TRBJ1-1 | TRBV29-1 | CSVDPQGLTEAFF
TRBJ1-1 | TRBV30 | CAWSVASANTEAFF
TRBJ2-6 | TRBV4-2 | CASSQRDAGGGNVLTF
TRBJ2-7 | TRBV29-1 | CSVMDSWEQYF
TRBJ2-2 | TRBV7-2 | CASSLAGTPPAGELFF
TRBJ2-5 | TRBV12-3/TRBV12-4 | CASSWPTGVGETQYF
TRBJ1-5 | TRBV6-2/TRBV6-3 | CASSPTRGSNQPQHF
TRBJ2-7 | TRBV7-3 | CASSWASGQSSYEQYF
TRBJ2-7 | TRBV12-3/TRBV12-4 | CASSPEDPYEQYF
TRBJ2-1 | TRBV4-1 | CASSQYLAPHNEQFF
TRBJ2-1 | TRBV7-8 | CASSQDYHEQFF
TRBJ2-4 | TRBV7-2 | CASSRGLAGSKNIQYF
TRBJ2-7 | TRBV2 | CASSEAPPPSSYEQYF
TRBJ2-7 | TRBV20-1 | CSARKGTSSYEQYF
TRBJ2-5 | TRBV29-1 | CSVEGGPTPGETQYF
TRBJ2-3 | TRBV20-1 | CSARWLAGGTDTQYF
TRBJ2-7 | TRBV29-1 | CSVEVTGLAGGGQYF
TRBJ2-6 | TRBV5-1 | CASSLSPLSSGANVLTF
TRBJ2-7 | TRBV11-2 | CASILDRASGPDEQYF
TRBJ2-1 | TRBV25-1 | CASSDGAAVSYNEQFF
TRBJ2-1 | TRBV7-6 | CASSSSYAAGSYNEQFF
TRBJ2-3 | TRBV27 | CASSSSEDTQYF
TRBJ2-1 | TRBV4-1 | CASSPRVGFNEQFF
TRBJ2-5 | TRBV12-3/TRBV12-4 | CASSYRPDGLPGETQYF
TRBJ2-7 | TRBV4-2 | CASSQEGTDFSYEQYF
TRBJ2-1 | TRBV20-1 | CSAIKTTSGDYNEQFF
TRBJ2-7 | TRBV7-2 | CASSPPGHNYEQYF
TRBJ2-7 | TRBV9 | CASSRGDNSYEQYF
TRBJ2-1 | TRBV12-3/TRBV12-4 | CASSPGTSGRLSNEQFF
TRBJ2-1 | TRBV10-3 | CAIGTPNNEQFF
TRBJ2-1 | TRBV29-1 | CSLQKEREAESSYNEQFF
TRBJ1-2 | TRBV4-1 | CASGGQAYGYTF
TRBJ2-5 | TRBV19 | CASGGSQETQYF
TRBJ2-3 | TRBV5-1 | CASSGLTGQSTDTQYF
TRBJ2-1 | TRBV9 | CASSVGPGTSGYNEQFF